The 8 T cell receptor beta chains below come from one sample, sequenced in a study of cytomegalovirus exposure and HLA in healthy donors. The repertoire was sequenced with immunoSEQ multiplex PCR; TCRdb's copy has only in-frame clones and lacks some. Of around 400,000 clones in the sample, roughly 85% were seen once. Sequencing input: PBMCs. The source of these receptors is a woman aged 18-29 years in good health and CMV-seronegative.

This chain uses TRBV27 with TRBJ2-5; D gene uncertain. Deletions cut 2 bases from V and 5 bases from J, with 12 bases between. In germline, CDR1 is MNHEY, CDR2 SMNVEV (reference sequence). The CDR3 is 14 residues long. In DNA, the CDR3 is TGTGCCAGCAGTTTAACCGGTCCCTGGGAGACCCAGTACTTC. This gives the protein CASSLTGPWETQYF.

The chain recombines TRBV1 with TRBJ2-7; TRBD1 was called by the table and not checked on the DNA. TRBV1 is an annotated pseudogene. The CDR3 runs 14 residues. The CDR3 loop is CTSSQRPGGGEQYF. Written as DNA, the CDR3 is TGCACCAGCAGCCAAAGGCCAGGGGGCGGCGAGCAGTACTTC.

This chain uses TRBV4-1 with TRBJ1-4; TRBD1 matches 9 bases. V shed 3 bases, J shed 1 base, and the junction held 12 bases outside the gene matches. In germline, CDR1 is MGHRA, CDR2 YSYEKL. CDR3 size: 19 residues. This chain's CDR3 is CASSHRTQGTGLTNEKLFF. The CDR3 DNA sequence: TGCGCCAGCAGCCACCGAACCCAGGGGACAGGGTTAACTAATGAAAAACTGTTTTTT.

This clone was observed once. This chain joins TRBV27 and TRBJ2-3; 8 nucleotides agree with TRBD2. The CDR3 consists of 15 residues. Germline-derived CDR1 and CDR2 are MNHEY and SMNVEV (reference sequence). The J segment lost 9 bases and the V segment lost 0 bases, leaving 8 bases of the junction unmatched. In nucleotides, the CDR3 is TGTGCCAGCAGTTTATCGGCTAGCGGGTCATTCACGCAGTATTTT. Its translation is CASSLSASGSFTQYF.

The gene calls are TRBV13 and TRBJ2-1; 7 positions agree with TRBD2. Trimming removed 0 bases from V and 0 bases from J; junction bases left unmatched: 2. The CDR3 is 16 residues long. The germline gives CDR1 PRHDT, CDR2 FYEKMQ (reference sequence). The CDR3 sequence is CASSLGGTISYNEQFF. The CDR3 DNA reads TGTGCCAGCAGCTTAGGAGGGACTATCTCCTACAATGAGCAGTTCTTC.

The gene calls are TRBV7-9 and TRBJ2-1; D might be TRBD1 (6 bases). Trimming stripped 5 bases from V and 4 bases from J, with 9 bases between. This CDR3 has 13 amino acids. CDR1 is SEHNR, CDR2 FQNEAQ, per germline (reference sequence). The CDR3 sequence: CASSEGQYNEQFF. CDR3 sequence (DNA): TGTGCCAGCAGCGAGGGACAATACAATGAGCAGTTCTTC.

V is TRBV2 and J is TRBJ1-1; D unresolved. The CDR3 totals 11 residues. The V end lost 2 bases, the J end lost 5 bases, and 3 bases lay between the germline ends. Germline V gives CDR1 SNHLY, CDR2 FYNNEI. The CDR3 loop is CASSERTEAFF. The CDR3 DNA reads TGTGCCAGCAGTGAACGGACTGAAGCTTTCTTT.

A few counts support this clone. This sequence joins TRBV14 and TRBJ2-7, with unresolved D. CDR1 SGHDN and CDR2 FVKESK come from the germline V gene. The CDR3 contains 12 residues. Trimming shortened V by 0 bases and J by 3 bases, and 3 bases separated the two germline ends. The CDR3 reads CASSQDRYEQYF. The CDR3 coding sequence is TGTGCCAGCAGCCAAGATCGCTACGAGCAGTACTTC.